The next 10 T cell receptor beta chains were all read from a single sample in a study of T cells after yellow fever vaccination. In TCRdb, the 5' RACE reads were re-called with MiXCR into one record per CDR3 protein. The sample contains about 300,000 distinct CDR3 sequences, 8.7% of which appear only once. The sample in question was CD4+ T cells sorted from PBMCs, obtained 5 days after the yellow fever booster vaccination. The receptors derive from a man aged 18 to 30 who received the YFV17D yellow fever vaccine.

This clonotype has a handful of counts. This sequence joins TRBV4-2 and TRBJ2-2; D is uncertain. Germline CDR1 is LGHNA and CDR2 is YNFKEQ. The CDR3 runs to 15 residues. The ends were cut back, 2 bases at V and 5 bases at J, with 12 bases in the middle. CDR3 residues: CASSQPSTETGELFF. CDR3 bases: TGTGCCAGCAGCCAACCTTCTACTGAGACCGGGGAGCTGTTTTTT.

The sample holds many counts of this clonotype. The rearrangement links TRBV5-1 to TRBJ2-5; weak D call: TRBD1 (6 bases). CDR3 size: 15 residues. Germline-derived CDR1 and CDR2 are SGHRS and YFSETQ. V was pared by 4 bases and J by 2 bases, with 15 bases between. CDR3 region: CASSDPRTVQETQYF. DNA of the CDR3: TGCGCCAGCAGCGACCCGCGGACAGTTCAAGAGACCCAGTACTTC.

This clonotype was detected ten times or more. This chain links TRBV24-1 with TRBJ2-3; TRBD2 agrees at 8 bases. The CDR3 runs to 15 residues. Germline CDR1 reads KGHDR; CDR2 reads SFDVKD. V lost 4 bases to trimming and J lost 5 bases; unmatched junction nucleotides: 7. CDR3 DNA: TGTGCCACCAGTGACCCCGGGGGGGTAGGAGATACGCAGTATTTT. This codes for CATSDPGGVGDTQYF.

This clonotype has a handful of counts. The gene calls are TRBV5-1 and TRBJ2-4, with TRBD2 matching 12 bases. The CDR3 sequence is 18 residues long. After removal of 4 bases from V and 8 bases from J, the junction contained 16 bases not matched to a gene. Germline V lookup: CDR1 SGHRS, CDR2 YFSETQ. The CDR3 region is CASSPAVGGLAGRDIQYF. The CDR3 DNA is TGCGCCAGCAGCCCCGCCGTAGGGGGACTAGCGGGTCGAGACATTCAGTACTTC.

In this sample, this clonotype turned up many times. This sequence joins TRBV7-9 and TRBJ2-5; D uncertain. CDR3 length equals 17 residues. V lost 1 base and J 0 bases, leaving 15 bases between the germline ends. Germline loops: CDR1 SEHNR, CDR2 FQNEAQ (reference sequence). The DNA for the CDR3 is TGTGCCAGCAGCTTAGGGCGGCGGCCTACGTACCAAGAGACCCAGTACTTC. It codes for CASSLGRRPTYQETQYF.

This clonotype was seen more than once but under ten times. The chain employs TRBV11-3 and TRBJ2-1; 7 bases are shared with TRBD1. This CDR3 is built from 15 residues. The germline V gene has CDR1 SGHNT and CDR2 YENEEA. After removal of 1 base from V and 5 bases from J, the junction contained 5 bases not matched to a gene. Here the CDR3 reads CASSLGGTANNEQFF. In DNA, the CDR3 is TGTGCCAGCAGCTTAGGGGGGACAGCAAACAATGAGCAGTTCTTC.

This clonotype showed up just a few times. The chain employs TRBV28 and TRBJ1-5, with TRBD1 matching 10 bases. This CDR3 has 16 amino acids. Germline assignment: CDR1 MDHEN and CDR2 SYDVKM. V lost 7 bases, J lost 1 base, and 7 bases stayed unmatched. CDR3 amino acids: CASTRRQGASNQPQHF. CDR3 nucleotides: TGTGCCAGCACCAGACGACAGGGGGCAAGCAATCAGCCCCAGCATTTT. The whole variable domain, filled in from reference TRBV28 and TRBJ1-5, reads DVKVTQSSRYLVKRTGEKVFLECVQDMDHENMFWYRQDPGLGLRLIYFSYDVKMKEKGDIPEGYSVSREKKERFSLILESASTNQTSMYLCASTRRQGASNQPQHFGDGTRLSIL.

The CDR3 loop reads CASSPRQGSSDTQYF. In DNA, the CDR3 is TGTGCCAGCTCACCCCGGCAAGGGTCCTCAGATACGCAGTATTTT. V and J are TRBV18 and TRBJ2-3, with D hard to call. Germline V gene data show CDR1 as KGHSH and CDR2 as LQKENI. Trimming took 3 bases from V and 4 from J, leaving 14 bases between them. This CDR3 has 15 residues.

This clonotype came up many times. This chain connects TRBV19 to TRBJ2-1, with 9 bases identical to TRBD2. Per germline, CDR1 LNHDA and CDR2 SQIVND (reference sequence). The CDR3 is made up of 19 amino acids. J gave up 0 bases and V 4 bases, and 13 bases lay outside the gene matches. The CDR3 sequence is CASSRVPSGVLSSYNEQFF. As DNA, the CDR3 is TGTGCCAGTAGTAGGGTCCCTAGCGGGGTGCTTAGCTCCTACAATGAGCAGTTCTTC. The full variable domain, its missing parts supplied by reference TRBV19 and TRBJ2-1, is DGGITQSPKYLFRKEGQNVTLSCEQNLNHDAMYWYRQDPGQGLRLIYYSQIVNDFQKGDIAEGYSVSREKKESFPLTVTSAQKNPTAFYLCASSRVPSGVLSSYNEQFFGPGTRLTVL.

This clonotype was seen only a few times. V is TRBV6-4 and J is TRBJ2-7; D call uncertain. CDR3 length equals 17 residues. Per germline, CDR1 MRHNA and CDR2 SNTAGT. The germline V and J ends were trimmed by 2 bases and 2 bases, with 19 bases remaining between them. CDR3 residues: CASSDPPWASPPYEQYV. The CDR3 nucleotides read TGTGCCAGCAGTGACCCCCCCTGGGCCAGTCCCCCCTACGAGCAGTACGTC.